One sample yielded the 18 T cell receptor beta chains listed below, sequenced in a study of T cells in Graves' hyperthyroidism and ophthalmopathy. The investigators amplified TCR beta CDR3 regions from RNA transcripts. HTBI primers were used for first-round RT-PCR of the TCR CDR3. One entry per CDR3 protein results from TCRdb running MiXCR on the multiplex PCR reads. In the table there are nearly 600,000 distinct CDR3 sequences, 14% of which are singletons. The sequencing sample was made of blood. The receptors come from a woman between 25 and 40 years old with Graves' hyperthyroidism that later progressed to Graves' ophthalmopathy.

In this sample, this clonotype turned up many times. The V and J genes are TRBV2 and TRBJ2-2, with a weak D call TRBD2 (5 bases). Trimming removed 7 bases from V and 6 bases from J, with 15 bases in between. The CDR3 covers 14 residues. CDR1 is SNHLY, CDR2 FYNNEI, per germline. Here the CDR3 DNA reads TGTGCCAGCACGAGATGGGAGAGCGCCGGGGAGCTGTTTTTT. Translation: CASTRWESAGELFF.

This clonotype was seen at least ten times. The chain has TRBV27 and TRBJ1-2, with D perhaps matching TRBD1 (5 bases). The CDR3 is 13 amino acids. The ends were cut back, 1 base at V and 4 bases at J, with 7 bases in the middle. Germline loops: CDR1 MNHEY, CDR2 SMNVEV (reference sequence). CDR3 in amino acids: CASSLFQGYGYTF. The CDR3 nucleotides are TGTGCCAGCAGTTTATTCCAGGGCTATGGCTACACCTTC.

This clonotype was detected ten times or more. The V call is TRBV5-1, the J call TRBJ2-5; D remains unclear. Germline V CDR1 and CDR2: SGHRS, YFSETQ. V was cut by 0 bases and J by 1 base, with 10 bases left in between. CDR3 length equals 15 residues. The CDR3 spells CASSLGSGPQETQYF. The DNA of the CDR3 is TGCGCCAGCAGCTTGGGATCCGGCCCCCAAGAGACCCAGTACTTC.

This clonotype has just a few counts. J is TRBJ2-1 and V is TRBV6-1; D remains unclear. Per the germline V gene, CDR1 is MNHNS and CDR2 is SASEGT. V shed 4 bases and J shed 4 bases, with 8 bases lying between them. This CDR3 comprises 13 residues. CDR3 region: CASSAPPYNEQFF. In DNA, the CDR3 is TGTGCCAGCAGTGCCCCCCCATACAATGAGCAGTTCTTC.

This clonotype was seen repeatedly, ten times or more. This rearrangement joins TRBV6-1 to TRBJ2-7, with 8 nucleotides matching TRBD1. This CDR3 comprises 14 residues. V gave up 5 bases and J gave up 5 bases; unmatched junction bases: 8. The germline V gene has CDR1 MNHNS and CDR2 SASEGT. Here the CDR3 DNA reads TGTGCCAGCAGTTCTCGGACAGGGATCGACGAGCAGTACTTC. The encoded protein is CASSSRTGIDEQYF.

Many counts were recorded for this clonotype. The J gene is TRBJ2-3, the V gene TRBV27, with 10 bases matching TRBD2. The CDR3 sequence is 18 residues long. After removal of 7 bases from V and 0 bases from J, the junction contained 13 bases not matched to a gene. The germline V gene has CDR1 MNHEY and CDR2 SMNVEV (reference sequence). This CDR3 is CASTPELAGDPSTDTQYF. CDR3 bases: TGTGCCAGCACCCCTGAGCTAGCGGGAGACCCTAGCACAGATACGCAGTATTTT.

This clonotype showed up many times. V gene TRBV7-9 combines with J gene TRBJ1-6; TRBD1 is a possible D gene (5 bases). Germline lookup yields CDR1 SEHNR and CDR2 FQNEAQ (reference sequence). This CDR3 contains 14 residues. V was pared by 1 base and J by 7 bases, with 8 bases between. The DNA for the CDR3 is TGTGCCAGCAGCTTAGGAGGGACCAATTCACCCCTCCACTTT. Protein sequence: CASSLGGTNSPLHF.

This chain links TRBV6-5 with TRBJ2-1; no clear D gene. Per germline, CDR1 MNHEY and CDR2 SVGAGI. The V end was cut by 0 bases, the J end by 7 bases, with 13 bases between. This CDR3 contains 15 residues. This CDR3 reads CASSYSIPATNEQFF. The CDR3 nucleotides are TGTGCCAGCAGTTACTCGATACCAGCGACAAATGAGCAGTTCTTC.

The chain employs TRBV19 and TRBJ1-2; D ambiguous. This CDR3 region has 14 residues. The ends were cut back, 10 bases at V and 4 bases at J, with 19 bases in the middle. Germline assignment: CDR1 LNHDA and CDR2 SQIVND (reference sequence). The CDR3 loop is CATTQGEARYGYTF. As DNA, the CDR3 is TGTGCCACTACCCAAGGAGAGGCCCGCTATGGCTACACCTTC. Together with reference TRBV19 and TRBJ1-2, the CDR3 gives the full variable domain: DGGITQSPKYLFRKEGQNVTLSCEQNLNHDAMYWYRQDPGQGLRLIYYSQIVNDFQKGDIAEGYSVSREKKESFPLTVTSAQKNPTAFYLCATTQGEARYGYTFGSGTRLTVV.

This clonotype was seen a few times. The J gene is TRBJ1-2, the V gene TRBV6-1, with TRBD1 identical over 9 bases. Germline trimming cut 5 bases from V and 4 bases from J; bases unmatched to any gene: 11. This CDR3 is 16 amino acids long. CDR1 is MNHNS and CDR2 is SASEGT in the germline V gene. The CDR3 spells CASSSTVDRGTYGYTF. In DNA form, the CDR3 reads TGTGCCAGCAGTTCTACCGTGGACAGGGGAACCTATGGCTACACCTTC.

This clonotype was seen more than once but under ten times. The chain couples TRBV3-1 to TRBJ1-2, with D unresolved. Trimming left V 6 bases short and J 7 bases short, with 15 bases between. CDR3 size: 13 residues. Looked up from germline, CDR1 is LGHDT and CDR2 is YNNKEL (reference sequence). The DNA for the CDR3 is TGTGCCAGCAGTTTAGGAGGGTTTCGTGGCTACACCTTC. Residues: CASSLGGFRGYTF.

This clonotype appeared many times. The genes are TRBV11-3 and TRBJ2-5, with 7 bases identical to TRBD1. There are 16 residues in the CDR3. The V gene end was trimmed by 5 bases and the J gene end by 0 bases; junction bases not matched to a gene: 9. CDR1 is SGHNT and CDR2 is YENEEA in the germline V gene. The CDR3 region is CASSSSRQGDQETQYF. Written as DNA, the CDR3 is TGTGCCAGCAGCAGCTCAAGACAGGGCGACCAAGAGACCCAGTACTTC. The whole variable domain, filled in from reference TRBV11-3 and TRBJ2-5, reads EAGVVQSPRYKIIEKKQPVAFWCNPISGHNTLYWYLQNLGQGPELLIRYENEEAVDDSQLPKDRFSAERLKGVDSTLKIQPAELGDSAVYLCASSSSRQGDQETQYFGPGTRLLVL.

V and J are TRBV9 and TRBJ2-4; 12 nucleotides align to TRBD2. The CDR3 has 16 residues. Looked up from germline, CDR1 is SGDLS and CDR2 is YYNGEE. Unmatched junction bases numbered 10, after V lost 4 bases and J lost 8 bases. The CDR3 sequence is CASSPASGRALDIQYF. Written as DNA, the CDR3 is TGTGCCAGCAGCCCCGCTAGCGGGAGGGCCTTGGACATTCAGTACTTC.

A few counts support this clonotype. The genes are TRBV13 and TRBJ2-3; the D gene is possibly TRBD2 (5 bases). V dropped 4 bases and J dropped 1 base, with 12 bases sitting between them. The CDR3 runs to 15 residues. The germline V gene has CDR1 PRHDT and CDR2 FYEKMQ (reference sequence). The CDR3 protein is CASSSDSGGTDTQYF. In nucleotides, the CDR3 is TGTGCCAGCAGCTCAGACTCCGGGGGCACAGATACGCAGTATTTT.

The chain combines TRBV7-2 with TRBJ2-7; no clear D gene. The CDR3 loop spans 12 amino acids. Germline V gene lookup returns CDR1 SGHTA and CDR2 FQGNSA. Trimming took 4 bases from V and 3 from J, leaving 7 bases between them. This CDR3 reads CASSSDNYEQYF. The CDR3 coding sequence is TGTGCCAGCAGCTCAGACAACTACGAGCAGTACTTC.

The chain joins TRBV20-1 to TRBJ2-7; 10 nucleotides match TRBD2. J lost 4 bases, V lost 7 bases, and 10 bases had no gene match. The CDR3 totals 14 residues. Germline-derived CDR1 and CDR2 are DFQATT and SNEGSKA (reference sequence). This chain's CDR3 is CSGNPGLASYEQYF. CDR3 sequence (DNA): TGCAGTGGTAACCCGGGACTAGCGAGTTACGAGCAGTACTTC.

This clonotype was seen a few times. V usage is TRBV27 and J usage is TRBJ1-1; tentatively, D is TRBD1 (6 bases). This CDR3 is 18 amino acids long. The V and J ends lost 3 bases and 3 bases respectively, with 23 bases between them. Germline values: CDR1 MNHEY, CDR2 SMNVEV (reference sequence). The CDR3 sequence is CASSLMGGQFEGDTEAFF. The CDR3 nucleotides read TGTGCCAGCAGTTTGATGGGGGGTCAGTTTGAGGGGGACACTGAAGCTTTCTTT.

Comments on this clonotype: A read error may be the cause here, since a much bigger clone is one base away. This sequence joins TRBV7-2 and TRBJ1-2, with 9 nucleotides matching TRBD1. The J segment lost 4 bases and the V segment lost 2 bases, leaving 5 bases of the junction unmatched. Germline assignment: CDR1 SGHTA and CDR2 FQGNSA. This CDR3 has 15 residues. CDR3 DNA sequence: TGTGCCAGCAGCTTAACAGGGGGCGCGGGCTATGGCTACACCTTC. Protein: CASSLTGGAGYGYTF.